Given below is one T cell receptor beta chain in context. Antigen specificity is unknown. The germline V gene has CDR1 SGDLS and CDR2 YYNGEE. The CDR3 is made up of 16 amino acids. Trimming removed 0 bases at V and 4 bases at J, with 13 bases between. This entry is derived from a study of response to subunit inactivated influenza vaccine. The study, taken as a whole, reports: Few new T cells, the authors suggested, are recruited by each seasonal influenza vaccination.

Using its own MiXCR run on the RT-PCR reads, TCRdb lists one record per CDR3 protein. Altogether roughly 520,000 distinct CDR3 sequences are present, 25% being singletons, with the ten largest covering 1.5% to 2%. The material was CD4+ T cells sorted from PBMCs, obtained less than 6 days after vaccination. The receptor was derived from a man aged 50 or older who received an inactivated influenza vaccine. The chain combines TRBV9 with TRBJ2-2; weak D call: TRBD1 (6 bases). CDR3 sequence (DNA): TGTGCCAGCAGCGTAGCACAGGGTCAGGGCACCGGGGAGCTGTTTTTT. Protein product: CASSVAQGQGTGELFF.